The 14 T cell receptor beta chains given below trace back to one sample, sequenced in a study of T cell changes during pregnancy in multiple sclerosis. Some clones are missing from TCRdb's copy, which holds only in-frame ones; the method was immunoSEQ multiplex PCR. This table holds around 65,000 clones, around 93% found once. Sequences were derived from peripheral blood, sampled in the second trimester of pregnancy. The receptors shown here come from a female donor in good health, enrolled as a control in a pregnancy study.

This clone was seen ten or more times. The V and J genes are TRBV6-1 and TRBJ2-6; D remains ambiguous. The ends were cut back, 2 bases at V and 0 bases at J, with 5 bases in the middle. Germline V gene sequence: CDR1 MNHNS, CDR2 SASEGT. This CDR3 contains 15 residues. The DNA for the CDR3 is TGTGCCAGCAGTGAATACTCCTCTGGGGCCAACGTCCTGACTTTC. This encodes CASSEYSSGANVLTF.

In its sample, this clone was seen a few times. This chain links TRBV6-5 with TRBJ1-1; TRBD1 agrees at 8 bases. The germline V gene has CDR1 MNHEY and CDR2 SVGAGI. V gave up 10 bases and J gave up 4 bases; unmatched junction bases: 11. The CDR3 totals 14 residues. DNA for the CDR3: TGTGCCACCCAAGAGTACAGGGGGACCACTGAAGCTTTCTTT. This codes for CATQEYRGTTEAFF.

The rearrangement uses TRBV7-2 and TRBJ2-5; 9 bases agree with TRBD2. The V segment lost 5 bases and the J segment 2 bases; nucleotides outside the gene matches: 3. The CDR3 is made up of 14 amino acids. The V gene's germline CDR1 is SGHTA and CDR2 FQGNSA. This CDR3 reads CASSHLAGQETQYF. CDR3 DNA sequence: TGTGCCAGCAGCCATCTAGCGGGGCAAGAGACCCAGTACTTC.

This clone was counted at least ten times. This chain connects TRBV29-1 to TRBJ1-1; D might be TRBD1 (6 bases). The CDR3 spans 12 residues. Germline V lookup: CDR1 SQVTM, CDR2 ANQGSEA. Deletions cut 2 bases from V and 4 bases from J, with 8 bases between. The CDR3 sequence: CSVEQGSTEAFF. The CDR3 DNA follows: TGCAGCGTTGAACAGGGGAGCACTGAAGCTTTCTTT.

J is TRBJ1-2 and V is TRBV27, with TRBD1 as a possible D gene (5 bases). The CDR3 runs 17 residues. CDR1 MNHEY and CDR2 SMNVEV come from the germline V gene (reference sequence). Trimming pared 3 bases from V and 4 bases from J, leaving 21 bases between. CDR3 DNA: TGTGCCAGCAGTTTTTCTTCCTTGGGACGGAGGGCCTATGGCTACACCTTC. This gives the protein CASSFSSLGRRAYGYTF.

The chain couples TRBV5-6 to TRBJ2-7; 7 bases fit TRBD2. The CDR3 is 15 residues long. V shed 4 bases and J 3 bases; nucleotides not matched to a gene: 10. Germline V CDR1 and CDR2: SGHDT, YYEEEE. CDR3: CASSDPSSGIYEQYF. The CDR3 region has the DNA TGTGCCAGCAGCGATCCCTCGAGCGGGATCTACGAGCAGTACTTC.

J is TRBJ2-3 and V is TRBV11-2, with 12 positions matching TRBD2. The CDR3 is made up of 16 amino acids. Trimming cost V 4 bases and J 3 bases; bases outside gene matches: 5. The V gene's germline CDR1 is SGHAT and CDR2 FQNNGV. CDR3 DNA sequence: TGTGCCAGCAGCTATAGAGGGACTAGCGGGACAGATACGCAGTATTTT. Translated, it gives CASSYRGTSGTDTQYF.

The V call is TRBV6-5, the J call TRBJ2-1; D is ambiguous. The germline CDR1 and CDR2 sequences are MNHEY and SVGAGI. The CDR3 has 14 residues. With 6 bases removed from V and 9 bases from J, the gap between germline ends came to 18 bases. CDR3 bases: TGTGCCAGCAGCCTAAAAACACCAGACACTGAGCAGTTCTTC. Protein sequence: CASSLKTPDTEQFF.

The rearrangement uses TRBV27 and TRBJ2-1; 9 bases line up with TRBD2. V shed 6 bases, J shed 3 bases, and the junction held 6 bases outside the gene matches. The germline gives CDR1 MNHEY, CDR2 SMNVEV (reference sequence). This CDR3 is built from 15 residues. This CDR3 reads CASRSGTSRYNEQFF. CDR3 coding DNA: TGTGCCAGCAGATCCGGGACTAGCCGCTACAATGAGCAGTTCTTC.

The chain links TRBV6-5 to TRBJ1-2; D may be TRBD1 (5 bases). The germline CDR1 and CDR2 sequences are MNHEY and SVGAGI. Trimming removed 0 bases at V and 4 bases at J, with 12 bases between. CDR3 size: 15 residues. CDR3 nucleotides: TGTGCCAGCAGTTACTCGAGGAGGGGTGCCTATGGCTACACCTTC. Protein: CASSYSRRGAYGYTF.

The CDR3 loop is CASSPQRGGLAETQYF. Here the CDR3 DNA reads TGTGCCAGCAGCCCCCAACGTGGGGGACTAGCAGAGACCCAGTACTTC. This chain joins TRBV7-3 and TRBJ2-5; 9 bases are a match to TRBD2. The V segment lost 5 bases and the J segment 4 bases; nucleotides outside the gene matches: 11. This CDR3 region has 16 residues. Germline assignment: CDR1 SGHTA and CDR2 FQGTGA.

The chain couples TRBV4-2 to TRBJ2-7; 10 bases agree with TRBD2. From germline, CDR1 is LGHNA and CDR2 YNFKEQ. With 0 bases clipped from V and 4 bases from J, the junction kept 6 bases outside the gene matches. CDR3 size: 16 residues. CDR3 nucleotide sequence: TGTGCCAGCAGCCAAGATAACGGACTAGCGGTTTACGAGCAGTACTTC. Residues: CASSQDNGLAVYEQYF.

This chain uses TRBV27 with TRBJ2-3, with 13 positions matching TRBD2. V dropped 11 bases and J dropped 5; count of bases not matched to a gene: 13. The germline gives CDR1 MNHEY, CDR2 SMNVEV (reference sequence). The CDR3 length is 16 residues. CDR3 in amino acids: CAARSLAGGPIDTQYF. The DNA for the CDR3 is TGTGCCGCAAGGTCACTAGCGGGAGGGCCAATAGATACGCAGTATTTT.

The chain joins TRBV11-1 to TRBJ2-5, with 7 nucleotides matching TRBD2. The trim removed 5 bases at V and 1 base at J, leaving 4 bases unmatched. Looked up from germline, CDR1 is SGHAT and CDR2 is FQDESV (reference sequence). The CDR3 has 14 amino acids. CDR3 coding DNA: TGTGCCAGCAGCGAAGCGGGGACCCAAGAGACCCAGTACTTC. Its translation: CASSEAGTQETQYF.